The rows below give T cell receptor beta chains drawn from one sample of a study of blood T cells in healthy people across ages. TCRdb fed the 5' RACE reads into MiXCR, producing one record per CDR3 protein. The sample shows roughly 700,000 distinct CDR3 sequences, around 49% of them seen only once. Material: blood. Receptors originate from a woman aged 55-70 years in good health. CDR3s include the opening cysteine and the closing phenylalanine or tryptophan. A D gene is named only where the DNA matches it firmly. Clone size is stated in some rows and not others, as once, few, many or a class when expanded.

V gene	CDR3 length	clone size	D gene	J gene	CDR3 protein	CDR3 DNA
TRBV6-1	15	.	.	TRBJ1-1	CASSEVVGADTEAFF	TGTGCCAGCAGTGAAGTTGTGGGGGCAGACACTGAAGCTTTCTTT
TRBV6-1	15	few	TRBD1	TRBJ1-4	CASSRRTGDNEKLFF	TGTGCCAGCAGTCGGCGGACAGGGGATAATGAAAAACTGTTTTTT
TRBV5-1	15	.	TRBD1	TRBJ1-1	CASSPGQGMYTEAFF	TGCGCCAGCAGCCCGGGACAGGGGATGTACACTGAAGCTTTCTTT
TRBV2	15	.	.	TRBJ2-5	CASSGDGSVGQTQYF	TGTGCCAGCAGTGGGGACGGTTCAGTAGGTCAGACCCAGTACTTC
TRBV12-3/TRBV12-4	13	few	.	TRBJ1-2	CASSSRATWGYTF	TGTGCCAGCAGTTCTCGGGCCACCTGGGGCTACACCTTC
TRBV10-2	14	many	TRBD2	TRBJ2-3	CASSGVAGAGTQYF	TGCGCCAGCAGTGGAGTAGCGGGAGCGGGTACGCAGTATTTT
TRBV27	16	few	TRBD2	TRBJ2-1	CASSSEGLARKNEQFF	TGTGCCAGCAGCTCCGAGGGACTAGCGCGAAAGAATGAGCAGTTCTTC
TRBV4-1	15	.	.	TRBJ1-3	CASSYPGSSGNTIYF	TGCGCCAGCAGCTACCCGGGGAGCTCTGGAAACACCATATATTTT
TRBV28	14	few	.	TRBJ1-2	CASSFQGTNYGYTF	TGTGCCAGCAGTTTCCAGGGGACAAACTATGGCTACACCTTC
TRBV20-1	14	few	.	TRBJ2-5	CSASLGGLGETQYF	TGCAGTGCTAGTCTCGGGGGGCTCGGAGAGACCCAGTACTTC
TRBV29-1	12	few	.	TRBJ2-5	CSVEGGGNEQYF	TGCAGCGTTGAAGGGGGTGGTAATGAGCAGTACTTC
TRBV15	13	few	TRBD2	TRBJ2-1	CATSTWTSNEQFF	TGTGCCACCAGCACGTGGACTAGTAATGAGCAGTTCTTC
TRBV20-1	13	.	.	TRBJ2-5	CSSYRGSGETQYF	TGCAGTTCCTACAGGGGAAGCGGGGAGACCCAGTACTTC
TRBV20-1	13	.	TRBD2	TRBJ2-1	CSASSGSYNEQFF	TGCAGTGCTTCTAGCGGTTCCTACAATGAGCAGTTCTTC
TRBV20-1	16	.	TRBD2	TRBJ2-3	CSATDSSGSLSDTQYF	TGCAGTGCTACCGATTCTAGCGGGAGCTTGTCAGATACGCAGTATTTT
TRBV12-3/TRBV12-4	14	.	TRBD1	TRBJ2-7	CASSSPGQGYEQYF	TGTGCCAGCAGTTCACCGGGACAGGGCTACGAGCAGTACTTC
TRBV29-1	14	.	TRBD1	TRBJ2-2	CSVSDRGRTGELFF	TGCAGCGTTTCCGACAGGGGGAGAACCGGGGAGCTGTTTTTT
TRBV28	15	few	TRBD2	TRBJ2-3	CASSGTSGIADTQYF	TGTGCCAGCAGCGGGACTAGCGGGATCGCAGATACGCAGTATTTT
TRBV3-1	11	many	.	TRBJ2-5	CASSRVETQYF	TGTGCCAGCAGCCGCGTGGAGACCCAGTACTTC
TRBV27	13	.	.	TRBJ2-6	CASSAGGANVLTF	TGTGCCAGCAGTGCCGGGGGGGCCAACGTCCTGACTTTC
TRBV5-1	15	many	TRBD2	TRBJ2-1	CASSLAGSSYNEQFF	TGTGCCAGCAGCTTAGCGGGGAGCTCCTACAATGAGCAGTTCTTC
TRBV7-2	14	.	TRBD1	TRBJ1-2	CASSPRDRLYGYTF	TGTGCCAGCAGCCCTCGGGACAGACTTTATGGCTACACCTTC
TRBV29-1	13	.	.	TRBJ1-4	CSVAPRGSEKLFF	TGCAGCGTTGCTCCGAGGGGAAGTGAAAAACTGTTTTTT
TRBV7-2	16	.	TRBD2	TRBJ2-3	CASSLGPSGSFPRQYF	TGTGCCAGCAGCTTAGGGCCTAGCGGGAGTTTTCCTCGGCAGTATTTT
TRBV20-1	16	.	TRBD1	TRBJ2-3	CSARDLFDRDADTQYF	TGCAGTGCTAGAGATCTGTTTGACAGGGACGCAGATACGCAGTATTTT
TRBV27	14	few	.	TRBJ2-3	CASTPAWNTDTQYF	TGTGCCAGCACCCCAGCTTGGAACACAGATACGCAGTATTTT